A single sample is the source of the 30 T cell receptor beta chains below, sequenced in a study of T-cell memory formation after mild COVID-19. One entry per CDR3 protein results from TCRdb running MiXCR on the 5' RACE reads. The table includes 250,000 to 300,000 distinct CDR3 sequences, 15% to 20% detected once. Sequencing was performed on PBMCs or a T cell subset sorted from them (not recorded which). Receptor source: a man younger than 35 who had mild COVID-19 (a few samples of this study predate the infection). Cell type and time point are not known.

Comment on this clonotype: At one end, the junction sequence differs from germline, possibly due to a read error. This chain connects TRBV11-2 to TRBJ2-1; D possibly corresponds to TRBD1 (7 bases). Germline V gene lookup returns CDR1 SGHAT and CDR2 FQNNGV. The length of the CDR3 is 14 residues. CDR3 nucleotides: TGTGCCAGCCGCTTGGAGGGACAGAGAAATGAGCAGTTCTTC. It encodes CASRLEGQRNEQFF.

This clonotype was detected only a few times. The CDR3 here is CASSYSGAGSANTEAFF. The CDR3 bases are TGTGCCAGCAGTTACTCGGGGGCAGGGTCGGCGAACACTGAAGCTTTCTTT. J is TRBJ1-1 and V is TRBV6-6; maybe TRBD1 (6 bases). CDR3 length equals 17 residues. The V gene's germline CDR1 is MNHNY and CDR2 SVGAGI (reference sequence). Trimming shortened V by 0 bases and J by 1 base, and 15 bases separated the two germline ends.

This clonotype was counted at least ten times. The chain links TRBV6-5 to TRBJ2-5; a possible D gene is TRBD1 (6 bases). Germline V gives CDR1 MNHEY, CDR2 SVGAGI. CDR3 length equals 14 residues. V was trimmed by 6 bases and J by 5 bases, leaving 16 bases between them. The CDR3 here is CASSDRSRSETQYF. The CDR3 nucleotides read TGTGCCAGCAGCGACAGGTCTCGGAGTGAGACCCAGTACTTC.

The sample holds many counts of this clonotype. The CDR3 sequence is CASSFGGSGANVLTF. CDR3 coding DNA: TGTGCCAGCAGTTTTGGAGGCTCTGGGGCCAACGTCCTGACTTTC. The chain has TRBV12-3 or TRBV12-4 and TRBJ2-6, with TRBD2 as a possible D gene (5 bases). V lost 3 bases and J 0 bases, leaving 6 bases between the germline ends. The CDR3 contains 15 residues.

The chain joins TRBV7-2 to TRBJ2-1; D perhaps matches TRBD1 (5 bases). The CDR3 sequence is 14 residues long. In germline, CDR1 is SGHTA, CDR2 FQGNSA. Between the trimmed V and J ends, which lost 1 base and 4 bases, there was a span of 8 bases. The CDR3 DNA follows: TGTGCCAGCAGCTTAGTGCAGGGATACAATGAGCAGTTCTTC. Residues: CASSLVQGYNEQFF.

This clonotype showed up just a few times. Written as DNA, the CDR3 is TGCGCCAGCAGTAAGGAGGAAAGCGATGAGCAGTTCTTC. Its translation is CASSKEESDEQFF. The genes are TRBV23-1 and TRBJ2-1, with a weak D call TRBD2 (5 bases). TRBV23-1 is marked as an open reading frame, function uncertain. V lost 5 bases, J lost 8 bases, and 13 bases lay in between. The CDR3 length is 13 residues.

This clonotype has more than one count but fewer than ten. The CDR3 region has the DNA TGTGCCAGCAGCCTCGACCTCAGGGAAATCAACACTGAAGCTTTCTTT. It codes for CASSLDLREINTEAFF. This chain links TRBV4-2 with TRBJ1-1; possibly TRBD1 for D (5 bases). Trimming pared 4 bases from V and 2 bases from J, leaving 17 bases between. Germline-derived CDR1 and CDR2 are LGHNA and YNFKEQ. The CDR3 has 16 residues.

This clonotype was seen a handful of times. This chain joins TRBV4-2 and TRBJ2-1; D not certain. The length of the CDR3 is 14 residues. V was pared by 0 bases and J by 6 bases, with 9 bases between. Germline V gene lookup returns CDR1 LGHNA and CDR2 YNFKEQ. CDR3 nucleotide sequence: TGTGCCAGCAGCCAAGATCTACAGAGCAATGAGCAGTTCTTC. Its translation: CASSQDLQSNEQFF.

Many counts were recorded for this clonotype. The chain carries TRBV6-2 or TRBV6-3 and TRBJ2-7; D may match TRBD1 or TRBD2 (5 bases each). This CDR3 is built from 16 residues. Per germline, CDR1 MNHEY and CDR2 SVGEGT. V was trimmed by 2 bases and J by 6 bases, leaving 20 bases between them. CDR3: CASSYRGSNGFLEQYF. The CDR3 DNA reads TGTGCCAGCAGTTACCGGGGCAGCAACGGCTTTCTCGAGCAGTACTTC.

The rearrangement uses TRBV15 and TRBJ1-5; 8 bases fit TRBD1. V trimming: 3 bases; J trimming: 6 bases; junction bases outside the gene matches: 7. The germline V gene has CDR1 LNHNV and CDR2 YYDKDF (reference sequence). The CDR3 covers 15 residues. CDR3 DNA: TGTGCCACCAGCAGTGGGGCAGGGGGCGGTCAGCCCCAGCATTTT. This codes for CATSSGAGGGQPQHF.

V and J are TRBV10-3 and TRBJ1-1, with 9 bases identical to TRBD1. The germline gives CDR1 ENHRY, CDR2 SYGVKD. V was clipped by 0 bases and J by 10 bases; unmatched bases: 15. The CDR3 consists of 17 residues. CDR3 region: CAISESVGQGPKSGAFF. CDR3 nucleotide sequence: TGTGCCATCAGTGAGTCGGTAGGACAGGGGCCTAAAAGTGGAGCTTTCTTT.

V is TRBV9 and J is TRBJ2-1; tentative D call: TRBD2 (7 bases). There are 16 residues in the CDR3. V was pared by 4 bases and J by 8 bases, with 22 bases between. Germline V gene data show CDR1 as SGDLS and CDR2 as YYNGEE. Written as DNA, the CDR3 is TGTGCCAGCAGCCACTCTGGGGGGGGCGCGCGGGATGAGCAGTTCTTC. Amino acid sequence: CASSHSGGGARDEQFF.

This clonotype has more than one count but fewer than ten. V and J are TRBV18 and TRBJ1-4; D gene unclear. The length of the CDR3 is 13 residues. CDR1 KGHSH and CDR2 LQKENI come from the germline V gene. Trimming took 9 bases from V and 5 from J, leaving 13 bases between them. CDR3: CASAGQENEKLFF. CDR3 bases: TGTGCCAGTGCTGGGCAGGAAAATGAAAAACTGTTTTTT.

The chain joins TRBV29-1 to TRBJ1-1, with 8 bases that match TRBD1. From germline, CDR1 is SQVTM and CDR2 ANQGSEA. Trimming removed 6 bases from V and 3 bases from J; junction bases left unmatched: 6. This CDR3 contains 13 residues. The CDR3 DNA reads TGCAGCGTGCGGACAGGGAGGGACACTGAAGCTTTCTTT. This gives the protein CSVRTGRDTEAFF.

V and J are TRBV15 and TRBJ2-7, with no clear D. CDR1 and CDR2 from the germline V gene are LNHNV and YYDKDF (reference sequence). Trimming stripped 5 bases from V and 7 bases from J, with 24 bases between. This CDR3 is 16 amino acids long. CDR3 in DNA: TGTGCCACCAGCTCCGGGCGCAGTATGTTTTTGAGTGAGCAGTACTTC. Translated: CATSSGRSMFLSEQYF. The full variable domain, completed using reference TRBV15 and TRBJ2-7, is DAMVIQNPRYQVTQFGKPVTLSCSQTLNHNVMYWYQQKSSQAPKLLFHYYDKDFNNEADTPDNFQSRRPNTSFCFLDIRSPGLGDTAMYLCATSSGRSMFLSEQYFGPGTRLTVT.

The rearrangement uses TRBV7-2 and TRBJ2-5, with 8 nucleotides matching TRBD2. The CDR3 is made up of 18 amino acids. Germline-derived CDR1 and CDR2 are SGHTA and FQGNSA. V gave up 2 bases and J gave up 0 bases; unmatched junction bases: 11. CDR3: CASSLPPYGGAYQETQYF. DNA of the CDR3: TGTGCCAGCAGCTTACCACCCTACGGGGGGGCATACCAAGAGACCCAGTACTTC.

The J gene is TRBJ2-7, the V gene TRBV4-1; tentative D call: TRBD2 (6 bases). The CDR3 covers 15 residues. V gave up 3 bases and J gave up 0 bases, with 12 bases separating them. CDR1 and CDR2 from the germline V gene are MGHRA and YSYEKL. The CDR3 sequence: CASSHDGGSSYEQYV. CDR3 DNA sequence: TGCGCCAGCAGCCACGACGGGGGAAGCTCCTACGAGCAGTACGTC.

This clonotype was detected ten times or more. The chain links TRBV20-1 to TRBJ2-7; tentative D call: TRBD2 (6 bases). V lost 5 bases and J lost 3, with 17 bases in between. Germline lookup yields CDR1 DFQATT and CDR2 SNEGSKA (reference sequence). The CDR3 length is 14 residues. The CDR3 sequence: CSAALSRGSYEQYF. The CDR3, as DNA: TGCAGTGCTGCCCTGAGTCGGGGGAGCTACGAGCAGTACTTC.

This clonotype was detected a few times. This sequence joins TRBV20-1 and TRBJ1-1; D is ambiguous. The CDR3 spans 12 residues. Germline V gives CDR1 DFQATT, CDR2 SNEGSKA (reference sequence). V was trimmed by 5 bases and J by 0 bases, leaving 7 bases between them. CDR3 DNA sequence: TGCAGTGCTGCCCGGGTGAACACTGAAGCTTTCTTT. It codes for CSAARVNTEAFF.

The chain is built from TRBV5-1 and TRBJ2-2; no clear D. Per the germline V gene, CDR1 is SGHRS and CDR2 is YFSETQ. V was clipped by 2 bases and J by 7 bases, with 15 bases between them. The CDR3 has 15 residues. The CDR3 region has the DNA TGCGCCAGCAGCTTTGGCAACCTAGGGCACGGGGAGCTGTTTTTT. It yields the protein CASSFGNLGHGELFF.

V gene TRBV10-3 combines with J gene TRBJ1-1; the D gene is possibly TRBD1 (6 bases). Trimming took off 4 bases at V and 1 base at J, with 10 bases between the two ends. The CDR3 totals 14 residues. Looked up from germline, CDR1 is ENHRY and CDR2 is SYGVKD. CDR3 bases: TGTGCCATCAGTGGTACACAGGGGAACACTGAAGCTTTCTTT. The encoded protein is CAISGTQGNTEAFF.

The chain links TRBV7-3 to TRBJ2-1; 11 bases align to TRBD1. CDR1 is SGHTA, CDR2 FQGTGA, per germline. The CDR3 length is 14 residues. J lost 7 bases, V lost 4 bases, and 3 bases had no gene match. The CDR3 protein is CASSSDRGRNEQFF. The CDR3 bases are TGTGCCAGCAGCTCGGACAGGGGGCGAAATGAGCAGTTCTTC.

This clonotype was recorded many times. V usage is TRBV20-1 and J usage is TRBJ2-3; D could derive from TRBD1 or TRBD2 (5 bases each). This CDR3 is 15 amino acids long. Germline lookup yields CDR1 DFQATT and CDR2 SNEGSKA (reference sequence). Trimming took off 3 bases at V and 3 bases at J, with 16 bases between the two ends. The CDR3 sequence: CSASSRDGTTDTQYF. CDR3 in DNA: TGCAGTGCTAGTTCGAGGGACGGTACTACAGATACGCAGTATTTT.

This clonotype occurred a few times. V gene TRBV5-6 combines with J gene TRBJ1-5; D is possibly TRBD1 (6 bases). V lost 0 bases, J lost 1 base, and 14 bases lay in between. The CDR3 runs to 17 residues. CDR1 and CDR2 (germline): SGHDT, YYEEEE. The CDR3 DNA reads TGTGCCAGCAGCTTGGCCCCAGGGGCAGTAAGCAATCAGCCCCAGCATTTT. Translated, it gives CASSLAPGAVSNQPQHF.

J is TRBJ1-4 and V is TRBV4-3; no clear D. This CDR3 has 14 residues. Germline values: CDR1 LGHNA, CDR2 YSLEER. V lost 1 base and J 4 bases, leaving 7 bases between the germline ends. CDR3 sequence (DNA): TGCGCCAGCAGCCAAGTTCCGGGTAATGAAAAACTGTTTTTT. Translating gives CASSQVPGNEKLFF.

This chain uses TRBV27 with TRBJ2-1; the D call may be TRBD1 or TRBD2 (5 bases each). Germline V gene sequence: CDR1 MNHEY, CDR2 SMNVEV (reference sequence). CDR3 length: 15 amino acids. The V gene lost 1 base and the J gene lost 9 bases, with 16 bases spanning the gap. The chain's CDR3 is CASSLWDPGASEQFF. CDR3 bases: TGTGCCAGCAGTTTATGGGATCCCGGGGCCTCTGAGCAGTTCTTC.

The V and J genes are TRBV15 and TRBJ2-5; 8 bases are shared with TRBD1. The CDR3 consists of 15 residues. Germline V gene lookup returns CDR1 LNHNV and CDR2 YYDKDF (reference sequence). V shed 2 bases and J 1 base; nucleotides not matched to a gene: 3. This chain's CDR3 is CATSRRDRLQETQYF. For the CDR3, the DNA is TGTGCCACCAGCAGACGGGACAGGCTCCAAGAGACCCAGTACTTC.

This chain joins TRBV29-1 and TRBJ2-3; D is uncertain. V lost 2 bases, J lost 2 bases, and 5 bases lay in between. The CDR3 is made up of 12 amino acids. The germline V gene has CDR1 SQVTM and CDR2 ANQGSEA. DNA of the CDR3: TGCAGCGTTGAAACGGCCACAGATACGCAGTATTTT. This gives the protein CSVETATDTQYF.

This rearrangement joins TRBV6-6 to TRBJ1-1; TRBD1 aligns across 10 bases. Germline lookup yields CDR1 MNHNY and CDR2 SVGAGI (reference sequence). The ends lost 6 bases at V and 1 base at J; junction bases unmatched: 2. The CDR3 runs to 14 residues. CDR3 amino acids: CASRTGGWNTEAFF. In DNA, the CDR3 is TGTGCCAGCAGGACAGGGGGCTGGAACACTGAAGCTTTCTTT.

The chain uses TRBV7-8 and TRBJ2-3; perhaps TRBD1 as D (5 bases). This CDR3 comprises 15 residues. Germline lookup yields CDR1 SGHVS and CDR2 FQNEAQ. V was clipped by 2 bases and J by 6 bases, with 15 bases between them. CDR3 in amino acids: CASSLPSERGDTQYF. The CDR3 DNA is TGTGCCAGCAGCTTACCTTCCGAAAGGGGTGATACGCAGTATTTT.